This entry is about one T cell receptor (beta chain). The entry originates in a study of blood T cell repertoires in COVID-19. The CDR3 loop spans 13 amino acids. CDR1 is SGDLS, CDR2 YYNGEE, per germline. Deletions cut 3 bases from V and 11 bases from J, with 17 bases between. Produced via immunoSEQ multiplex PCR; TCRdb's table is partial and in-frame only. The sample contains over 200,000 clones, 70% to 90% of which appear only once. The sequenced sample consisted of PBMCs or T cells enriched from blood (not recorded which). This chain joins TRBV9 and TRBJ1-2; the D gene is possibly TRBD1 (5 bases). The receptor comes from a woman in her thirties or forties with acute COVID-19. CDR3 coding DNA: TGTGCCAGCAGCGCCCTGGGGGGGAGAGGATACACCTTC. It translates to CASSALGGRGYTF.